Sequencing of this T cell receptor (beta chain) was carried out in a study of T cell responses to AZD1222 COVID-19 vaccine. General study points: The sample set comprised mostly white British donors with more females, and clonal diversity was possibly underestimated.

Measured with immunoSEQ multiplex PCR; TCRdb has only the in-frame clones, and not every one. The sample lists about 53,000 clones, roughly 83% occurring once. Germline CDR1 reads SGHRS; CDR2 reads YFSETQ. The CDR3 has 15 amino acids. V shed 7 bases and J 3 bases; nucleotides not matched to a gene: 9. Worth noting for this clone: Its cognate antigen is unknown.

The sample in question was peripheral blood, obtained on day 0 of AZD1222 vaccination. J is TRBJ2-1 and V is TRBV5-1, with 8 bases matching TRBD2. This TCR came from an adult in good health. CDR3 DNA sequence: TGCGCCAGCGGCGTGGCTAGCGGGCTCTACAATGAGCAGTTCTTC. Translation gives CASGVASGLYNEQFF.